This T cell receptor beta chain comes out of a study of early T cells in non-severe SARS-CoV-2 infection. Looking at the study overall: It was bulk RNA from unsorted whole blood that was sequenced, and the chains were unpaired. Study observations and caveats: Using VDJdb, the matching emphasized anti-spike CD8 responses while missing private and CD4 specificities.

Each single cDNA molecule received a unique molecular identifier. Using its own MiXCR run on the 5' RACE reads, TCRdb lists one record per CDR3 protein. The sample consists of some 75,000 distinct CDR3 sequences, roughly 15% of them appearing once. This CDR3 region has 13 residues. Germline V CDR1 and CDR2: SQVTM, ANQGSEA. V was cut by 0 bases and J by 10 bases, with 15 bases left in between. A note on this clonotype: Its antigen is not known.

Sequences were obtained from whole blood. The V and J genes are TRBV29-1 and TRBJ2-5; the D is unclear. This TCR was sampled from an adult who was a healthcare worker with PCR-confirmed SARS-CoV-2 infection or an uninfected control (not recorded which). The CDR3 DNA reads TGCAGCGTTGAAGACGTCTTTCGGACCCTCCAGTACTTC. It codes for CSVEDVFRTLQYF. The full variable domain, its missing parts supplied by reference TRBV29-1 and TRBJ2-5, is SAVISQKPSRDICQRGTSLTIQCQVDSQVTMMFWYRQQPGQSLTLIATANQGSEATYESGFVIDKFPISRPNLTFSTLTVSNMSPEDSSIYLCSVEDVFRTLQYFGPGTRLLVL.